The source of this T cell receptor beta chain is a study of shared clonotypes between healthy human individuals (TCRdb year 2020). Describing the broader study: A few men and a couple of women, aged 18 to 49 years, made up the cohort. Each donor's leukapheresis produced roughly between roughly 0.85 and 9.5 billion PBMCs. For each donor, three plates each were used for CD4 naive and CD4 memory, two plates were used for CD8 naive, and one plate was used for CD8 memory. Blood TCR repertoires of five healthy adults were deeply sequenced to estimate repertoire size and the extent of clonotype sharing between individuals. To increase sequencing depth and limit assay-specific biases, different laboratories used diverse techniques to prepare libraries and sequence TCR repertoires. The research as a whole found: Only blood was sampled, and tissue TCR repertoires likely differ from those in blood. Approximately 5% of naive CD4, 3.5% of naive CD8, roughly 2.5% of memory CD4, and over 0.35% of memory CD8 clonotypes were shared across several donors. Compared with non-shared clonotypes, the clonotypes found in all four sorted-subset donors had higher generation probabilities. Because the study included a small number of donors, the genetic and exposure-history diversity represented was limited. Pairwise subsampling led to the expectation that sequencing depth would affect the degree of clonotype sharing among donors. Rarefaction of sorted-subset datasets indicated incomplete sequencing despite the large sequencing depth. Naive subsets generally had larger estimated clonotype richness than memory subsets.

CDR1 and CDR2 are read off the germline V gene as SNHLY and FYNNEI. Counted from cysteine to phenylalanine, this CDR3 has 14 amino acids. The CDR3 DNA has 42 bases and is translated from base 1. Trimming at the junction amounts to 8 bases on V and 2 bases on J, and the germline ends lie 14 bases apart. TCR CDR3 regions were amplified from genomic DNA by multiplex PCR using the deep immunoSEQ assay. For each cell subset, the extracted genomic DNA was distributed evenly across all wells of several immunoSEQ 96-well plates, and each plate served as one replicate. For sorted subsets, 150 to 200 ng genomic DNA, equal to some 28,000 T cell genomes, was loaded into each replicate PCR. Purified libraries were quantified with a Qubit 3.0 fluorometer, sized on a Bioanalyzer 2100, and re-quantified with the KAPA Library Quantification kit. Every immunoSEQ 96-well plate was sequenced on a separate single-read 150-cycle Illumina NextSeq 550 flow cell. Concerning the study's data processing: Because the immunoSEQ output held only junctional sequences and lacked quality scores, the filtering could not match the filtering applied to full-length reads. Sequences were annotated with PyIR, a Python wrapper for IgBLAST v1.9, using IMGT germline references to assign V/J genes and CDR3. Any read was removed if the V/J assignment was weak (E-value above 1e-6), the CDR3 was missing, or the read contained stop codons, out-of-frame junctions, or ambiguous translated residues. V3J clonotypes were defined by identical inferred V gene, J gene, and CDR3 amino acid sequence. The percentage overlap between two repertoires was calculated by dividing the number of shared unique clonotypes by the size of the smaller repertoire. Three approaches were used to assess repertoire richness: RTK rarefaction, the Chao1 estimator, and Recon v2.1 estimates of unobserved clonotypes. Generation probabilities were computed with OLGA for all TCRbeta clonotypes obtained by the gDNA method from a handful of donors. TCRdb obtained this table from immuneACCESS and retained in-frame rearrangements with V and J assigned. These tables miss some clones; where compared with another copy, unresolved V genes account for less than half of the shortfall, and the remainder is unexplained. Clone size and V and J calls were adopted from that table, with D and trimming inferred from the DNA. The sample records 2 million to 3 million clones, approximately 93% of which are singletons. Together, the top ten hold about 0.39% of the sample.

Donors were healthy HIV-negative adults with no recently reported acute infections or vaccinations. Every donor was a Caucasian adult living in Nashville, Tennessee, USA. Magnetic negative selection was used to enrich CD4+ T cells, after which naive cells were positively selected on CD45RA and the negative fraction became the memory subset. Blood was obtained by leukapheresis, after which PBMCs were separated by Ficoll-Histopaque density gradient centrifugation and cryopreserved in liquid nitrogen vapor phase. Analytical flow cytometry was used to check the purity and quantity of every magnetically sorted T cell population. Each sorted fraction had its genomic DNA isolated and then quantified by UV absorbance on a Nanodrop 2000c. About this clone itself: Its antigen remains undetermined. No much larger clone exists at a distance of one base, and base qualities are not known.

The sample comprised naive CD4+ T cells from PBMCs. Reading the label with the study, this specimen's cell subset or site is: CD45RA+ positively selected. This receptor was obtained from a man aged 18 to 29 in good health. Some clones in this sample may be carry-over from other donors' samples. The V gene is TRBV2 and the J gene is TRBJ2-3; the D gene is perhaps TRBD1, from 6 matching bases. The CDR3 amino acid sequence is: CASEGQGPTDTQYF. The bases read TGTGCCAGCGAGGGTCAGGGGCCCACAGATACGCAGTATTTT.